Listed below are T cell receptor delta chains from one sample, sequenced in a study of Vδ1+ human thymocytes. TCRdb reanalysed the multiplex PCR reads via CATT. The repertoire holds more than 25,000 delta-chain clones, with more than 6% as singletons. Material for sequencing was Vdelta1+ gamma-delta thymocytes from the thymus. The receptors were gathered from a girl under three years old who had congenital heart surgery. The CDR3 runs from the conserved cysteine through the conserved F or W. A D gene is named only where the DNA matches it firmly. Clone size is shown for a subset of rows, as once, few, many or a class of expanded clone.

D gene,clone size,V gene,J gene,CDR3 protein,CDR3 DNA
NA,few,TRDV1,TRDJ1,CALGCLGPDLGDTDKLIF,TGTGCTCTTGGGTGCCTTGGCCCTGACCTTGGGGACACCGATAAACTCATCTTT
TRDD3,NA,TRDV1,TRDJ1,CSGERTYVDWGYKLIF,TGCTCTGGGGAACGGACCTACGTGGACTGGGGGTATAAACTCATCTTT
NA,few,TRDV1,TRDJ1,CALGELPVPQFLRGTGRLGLIF,TGTGCCCTTGGGGAACTCCCCGTCCCGCAATTCCTACGGGGTACTGGTAGGCTGGGGCTCATCTTT
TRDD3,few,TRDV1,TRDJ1,CALGIDLLHWGIPVYTDKLIF,TGTGCTCTTGGGATCGACCTCCTACACTGGGGGATCCCTGTGTACACCGATAAACTCATCTTT
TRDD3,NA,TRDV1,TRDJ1,CALGVDPAFLPLHWGKNTDKLIF,TGTGCTCTTGGGGTCGACCCGGCCTTCCTCCCTTTGCACTGGGGGAAAAACACCGATAAACTCATCTTT
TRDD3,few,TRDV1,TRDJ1,CALGELPICWGTYTDKLIF,TGTGCTCTTGGGGAACTACCTATTTGTTGGGGGACGTACACCGATAAACTCATCTTT
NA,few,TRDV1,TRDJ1,CALGEIRSYSLLGVTYTDKLIF,TGTGCTCTTGGGGAAATCCGTTCCTACTCGTTACTGGGGGTTACGTACACCGATAAACTCATCTTT
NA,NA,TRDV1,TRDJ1,CALGEGAGSSYTDKLIF,TGTGCTCTTGGGGAAGGGGCGGGCTCCTCGTACACCGATAAACTCATCTTT
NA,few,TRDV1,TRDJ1,CALGELRAPRAYTDKLIF,TGTGCTCTTGGGGAACTTAGGGCCCCCCGCGCCTACACCGATAAACTCATCTTT
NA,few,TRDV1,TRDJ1,CALGELATLGTRGPDKLIF,TGTGCTCTTGGGGAACTCGCTACGCTGGGGACGCGGGGCCCCGATAAACTCATCTTT
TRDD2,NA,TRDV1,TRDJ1,CALGELKVRLKASYRGTESDKLIF,TGTGCTCTTGGGGAACTAAAAGTTCGGTTAAAAGCTTCCTACAGGGGGACAGAGTCCGATAAACTCATCTTT
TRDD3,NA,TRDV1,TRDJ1,CALRLTGDTQGTDKLIF,TGTGCTCTCCGATTAACCGGGGATACGCAGGGCACCGATAAACTCATCTTT
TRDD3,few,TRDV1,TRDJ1,CALGELVPKGDTSNTDKLIF,TGTGCTCTTGGGGAACTCGTTCCTAAGGGGGATACGTCTAACACCGATAAACTCATCTTT
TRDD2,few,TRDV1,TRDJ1,CALGELLSYSPPSSSDKLIF,TGTGCTCTTGGGGAATTGCTTTCCTACTCCCCCCCTAGTTCGTCAGACAAACTCATCTTT
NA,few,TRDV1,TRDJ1,CALGEHLAFPFGTFRAGDKLIF,TGTGCTCTTGGGGAGCATTTGGCCTTCCCCTTCGGTACCTTTAGAGCTGGTGATAAACTCATCTTT
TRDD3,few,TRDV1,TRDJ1,CALGDPKRVGDTCLGDKLIF,TGTGCTCTTGGGGATCCCAAACGGGTGGGGGATACATGCTTGGGCGATAAACTCATCTTT
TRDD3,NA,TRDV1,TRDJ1,CALGEIITGGYDKLIF,TGTGCTCTTGGGGAAATCATTACTGGGGGATACGATAAACTCATCTTT
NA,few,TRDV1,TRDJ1,CALGEPLYNFPKGRMTDKLIF,TGTGCTCTTGGGGAACCACTCTATAACTTTCCTAAAGGGAGAATGACCGATAAACTCATCTTT
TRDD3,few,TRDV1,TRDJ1,CALGELVGFLSVWGIPYTDKLIF,TGTGCTCTTGGGGAACTAGTCGGCTTTCTAAGTGTCTGGGGGATTCCGTACACCGATAAACTCATCTTT
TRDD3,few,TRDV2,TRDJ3,CACDTDGWGILMSSWDTRQMFF,TGTGCCTGTGACACCGATGGCTGGGGGATACTAATGAGCTCCTGGGACACCCGACAGATGTTTTTC
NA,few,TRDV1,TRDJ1,CALGDLRDEGKLIF,TGTGCTCTTGGGGATCTAAGGGATGAGGGTAAACTCATCTTT
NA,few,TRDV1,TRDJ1,CALGEAREQPYTDKLIF,TGTGCTCTTGGGGAAGCGAGGGAGCAACCCTACACCGATAAACTCATCTTT
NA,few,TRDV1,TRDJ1,CALGELLLNRWGANNKLIF,TGTGCTCTTGGGGAACTCCTCCTAAACCGGTGGGGAGCCAATAATAAACTCATCTTT
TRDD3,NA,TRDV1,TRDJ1,CALGEINRGILFTDKLIF,TGTGCTCTTGGGGAAATTAACCGGGGGATCCTCTTCACCGATAAACTCATCTTT
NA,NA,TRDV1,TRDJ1,CALGELLSGTDTDKLIF,TGTGCTCTTGGGGAACTTCTTTCGGGTACTGACACCGATAAACTCATCTTT
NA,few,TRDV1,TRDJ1,CALGARTSLSSYSDWGTPSYTDKLIF,TGTGCTCTTGGGGCCCGAACGTCCCTTTCTTCCTACTCTGACTGGGGGACCCCATCGTACACCGATAAACTCATCTTT
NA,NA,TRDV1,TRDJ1,CALGEPGSRGADKLIF,TGTGCTCTTGGGGAACCGGGGAGCCGGGGAGCGGATAAACTCATCTTT
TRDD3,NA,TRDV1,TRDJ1,CALGPRWGMRGLIF,TGTGCTCTTGGCCCCAGGTGGGGGATGCGGGGGCTCATCTTT
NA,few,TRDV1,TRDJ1,CALGEFPRSRILYTDKLIF,TGTGCTCTTGGGGAATTCCCACGATCGAGAATCTTGTACACCGATAAACTCATCTTT
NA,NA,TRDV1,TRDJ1,CALGPVLPYDGKLIF,TGTGCTCTTGGGCCGGTCCTCCCTTACGATGGTAAACTCATCTTT
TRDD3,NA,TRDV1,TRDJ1,CALGELTSRWGILLAVTDKLIF,TGTGCTCTTGGGGAGCTCACTTCCCGCTGGGGGATACTCCTCGCCGTCACCGATAAACTCATCTTT
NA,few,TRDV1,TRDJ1,CALGERLYIVLGAGTDKLIF,TGTGCTCTTGGGGAACGACTTTACATTGTACTAGGAGCCGGCACCGATAAACTCATCTTT
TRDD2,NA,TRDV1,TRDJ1,CALGEPFLRRGSLRETDKLIF,TGTGCTCTTGGGGAACCCTTCCTACGTAGGGGATCGCTAAGAGAAACCGATAAACTCATCTTT
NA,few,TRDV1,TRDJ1,CALGDSLPWEGTDKLIF,TGTGCTCTTGGGGATAGCCTTCCCTGGGAGGGCACCGATAAACTCATCTTT
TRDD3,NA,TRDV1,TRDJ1,CALGDWGIRIGKRELIF,TGTGCTCTTGGGGACTGGGGGATACGAATCGGTAAGCGGGAACTCATCTTT
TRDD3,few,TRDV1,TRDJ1,CALGPTWGSRGIRGMAFYTDKLIF,TGTGCTCTTGGGCCGACTTGGGGTAGTCGGGGGATACGGGGTATGGCCTTTTACACCGATAAACTCATCTTT
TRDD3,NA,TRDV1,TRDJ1,CALGGLCLGDNPDKLIF,TGTGCTCTTGGGGGCCTTTGCCTTGGGGATAACCCCGATAAACTCATCTTT
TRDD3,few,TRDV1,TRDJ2,CALGERKSPGRGTGGFLTAQLFF,TGTGCTCTTGGGGAACGAAAGTCCCCGGGGAGAGGTACTGGGGGATTCTTGACAGCACAACTCTTCTTT
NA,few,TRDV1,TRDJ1,CALGELVGLSSYELFGGLPYTDKLIF,TGTGCTCTTGGGGAACTAGTTGGGTTATCTTCCTACGAACTCTTTGGGGGACTCCCGTACACCGATAAACTCATCTTT
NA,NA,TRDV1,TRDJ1,CALGEHRVLRRSGADKLIF,TGTGCTCTTGGGGAACACCGGGTCCTACGTCGATCTGGAGCCGATAAACTCATCTTT
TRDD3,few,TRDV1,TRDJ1,CALGEPPLNELGDTKTDKLIF,TGTGCTCTTGGGGAGCCACCTTTGAACGAACTGGGGGATACGAAAACCGATAAACTCATCTTT
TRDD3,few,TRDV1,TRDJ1,CALGELALGLGDSDLDKLIF,TGTGCTCTTGGGGAACTCGCTCTCGGACTGGGGGATTCCGACCTCGATAAACTCATCTTT